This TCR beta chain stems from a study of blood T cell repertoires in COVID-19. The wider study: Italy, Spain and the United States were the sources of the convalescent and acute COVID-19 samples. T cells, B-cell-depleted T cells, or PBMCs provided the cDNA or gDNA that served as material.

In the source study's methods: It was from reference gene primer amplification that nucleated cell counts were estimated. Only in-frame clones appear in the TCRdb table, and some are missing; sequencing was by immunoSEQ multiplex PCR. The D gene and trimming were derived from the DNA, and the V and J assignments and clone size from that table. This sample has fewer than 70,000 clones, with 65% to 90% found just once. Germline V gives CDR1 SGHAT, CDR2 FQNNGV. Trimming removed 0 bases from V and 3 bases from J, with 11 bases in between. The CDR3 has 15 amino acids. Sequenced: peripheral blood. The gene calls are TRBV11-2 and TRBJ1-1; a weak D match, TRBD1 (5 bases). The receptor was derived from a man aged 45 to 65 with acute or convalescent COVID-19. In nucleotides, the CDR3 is TGTGCCAGCAGCTTAGAGACGGGGGGATACACTGAAGCTTTCTTT. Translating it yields CASSLETGGYTEAFF.